This T cell receptor beta chain was documented in a study of blood T cell repertoires in COVID-19. As for the study in general: The samples span acute and convalescent COVID-19 from the United States, Italy and Spain. PBMCs, B-cell-depleted T cells, or T cells were the source of the cDNA or gDNA that made up the material.

The germline V gene encodes CDR1 LGHNA and CDR2 YSLEER. CDR3 length: 15 amino acids. The V gene end was trimmed by 4 bases and the J gene end by 6 bases; junction bases not matched to a gene: 10. Authors' analysis steps: Reference gene primer amplification gave estimated nucleated cell counts. Only in-frame clones appear in the TCRdb table, and some are missing; sequencing was by immunoSEQ multiplex PCR. Clone size and V and J calls were adopted from that table, with D and trimming inferred from the DNA. The sample lists fewer than 300,000 clones, approximately 86% occurring once. The chain is built from TRBV4-3 and TRBJ2-7, with TRBD2 identical over 9 bases. Material: peripheral blood. The TCR comes from a man aged 40-50 years who had recovered from COVID-19. CDR3 sequence: CASSPQLTAGGEQYF. CDR3 nucleotide sequence: TGCGCCAGCAGCCCTCAATTAACAGCGGGGGGCGAGCAGTACTTC.